Below, 27 T cell receptor beta chains from the same sample are listed, as sequenced in a study of cytomegalovirus exposure and HLA in healthy donors. TCRdb's copy holds only in-frame clones and misses some; the assay was immunoSEQ multiplex PCR. The profile shows around 200,000 clones, about 81% of them singletons. Material: PBMCs. These receptors came from a woman under 40 in good health and CMV-seronegative.

The CDR3 here is CASSPRLDKTEAFF. The CDR3 DNA sequence: TGCGCCAGCAGTCCTCGTCTCGACAAAACTGAAGCTTTCTTT. This chain uses TRBV5-1 with TRBJ1-1; D ambiguous. Germline V lookup: CDR1 SGHRS, CDR2 YFSETQ. This CDR3 contains 14 residues. V lost 5 bases, J lost 5 bases, and 16 bases lay in between. Drawing the rest from reference TRBV5-1 and TRBJ1-1, the complete variable domain is KAGVTQTPRYLIKTRGQQVTLSCSPISGHRSVSWYQQTPGQGLQFLFEYFSETQRNKGNFPGRFSGRQFSNSRSEMNVSTLELGDSALYLCASSPRLDKTEAFFGQGTRLTVV.

A word on this clone: Other DNA variants within this sample encode the same CDR3. V usage is TRBV11-2 and J usage is TRBJ2-5; D remains ambiguous. The CDR3 has 13 amino acids. From germline, CDR1 is SGHAT and CDR2 FQNNGV. The V end was cut by 1 base, the J end by 5 bases, with 8 bases between. In nucleotides, the CDR3 is TGTGCCAGCAGCTTAGGCGGCCGGGAGACCCAGTACTTC. Translating it yields CASSLGGRETQYF.

This chain uses TRBV5-1 with TRBJ1-1; D unresolved. CDR1 is SGHRS, CDR2 YFSETQ, per germline. The V gene lost 0 bases and the J gene lost 8 bases, with 14 bases spanning the gap. The CDR3 covers 14 residues. The CDR3 reads CASSLAETAGEAFF. In nucleotides, the CDR3 is TGCGCCAGCAGCTTGGCCGAGACGGCAGGAGAAGCTTTCTTT. Using reference TRBV5-1 and TRBJ1-1 for the parts outside the CDR3, the full variable domain is KAGVTQTPRYLIKTRGQQVTLSCSPISGHRSVSWYQQTPGQGLQFLFEYFSETQRNKGNFPGRFSGRQFSNSRSEMNVSTLELGDSALYLCASSLAETAGEAFFGQGTRLTVV.

The chain is built from TRBV6-5 and TRBJ2-1; the match to TRBD2 covers 10 bases. The V and J ends lost 6 bases and 7 bases, in that order; junction bases with no gene match: 9. The CDR3 has 15 residues. Germline V gene sequence: CDR1 MNHEY, CDR2 SVGAGI. This chain's CDR3 is CASRTSGRAGNEQFF. The CDR3 bases are TGTGCCAGCAGGACAAGCGGGAGGGCCGGGAATGAGCAGTTCTTC.

The chain combines TRBV27 with TRBJ2-1; TRBD2 matches at 11 bases. After removal of 6 bases from V and 7 bases from J, the junction contained 14 bases not matched to a gene. CDR1 MNHEY and CDR2 SMNVEV come from the germline V gene (reference sequence). This CDR3 is built from 17 residues. CDR3 nucleotides: TGTGCCAGCAGCACCCTAGCGGGAGGCTCTGCGGGGAATGAGCAGTTCTTC. Residues: CASSTLAGGSAGNEQFF.

The gene calls are TRBV2 and TRBJ2-4; maybe TRBD1 (6 bases). The CDR3 is made up of 14 amino acids. Germline V CDR1 and CDR2: SNHLY, FYNNEI. The V and J ends lost 4 bases and 16 bases respectively, with 23 bases between them. The CDR3 DNA reads TGTGCCAGCAGTGTTTTACAGGGTTGGCCACACCGTTACTTC. Translating it yields CASSVLQGWPHRYF.

The V call is TRBV11-2, the J call TRBJ2-7; 9 positions match TRBD2. V lost 8 bases, J lost 4 bases, and 9 bases stayed unmatched. This CDR3 spans 14 amino acids. Per germline, CDR1 SGHAT and CDR2 FQNNGV. CDR3 coding DNA: TGTGCCAGCCGGACTCTGACTAGCGGATACGAGCAGTACTTC. Protein: CASRTLTSGYEQYF.

The chain combines TRBV6-6 with TRBJ1-5, with D perhaps TRBD1 (6 bases). This CDR3 is built from 14 residues. From germline, CDR1 is MNHNY and CDR2 SVGAGI (reference sequence). With 6 bases removed from V and 3 bases from J, the gap between germline ends came to 12 bases. The CDR3 sequence is CASSPQGNNQPQHF. DNA for the CDR3: TGTGCCAGCAGCCCACAGGGCAACAATCAGCCCCAGCATTTT.

V is TRBV30 and J is TRBJ2-1, with a possible D match to TRBD2 (6 bases). Deletions cut 4 bases from V and 6 bases from J, with 16 bases between. CDR3 length equals 14 residues. Germline CDR1 is GTSNPN and CDR2 is SVGIG (reference sequence). CDR3: CAWTSGSSRNEQFF. In DNA form, the CDR3 reads TGTGCCTGGACCAGCGGGTCCTCCCGCAATGAGCAGTTCTTC.

The V and J genes are TRBV9 and TRBJ2-7; TRBD2 matches 10 bases. Germline V gene sequence: CDR1 SGDLS, CDR2 YYNGEE. The CDR3 spans 18 residues. V lost 0 bases to trimming and J lost 2 bases; unmatched junction nucleotides: 11. In nucleotides, the CDR3 is TGTGCCAGCAGCGTAGATATGTTTCCCAGCGGGGGGGCCTACGAGCAGTACTTC. Translation gives CASSVDMFPSGGAYEQYF.

The V gene is TRBV7-9, the J gene TRBJ1-1; no clear D. CDR1 and CDR2 (germline): SEHNR, FQNEAQ (reference sequence). V shed 2 bases and J shed 8 bases, with 6 bases lying between them. The CDR3 runs 11 residues. This CDR3 reads CASSLTLEAFF. In DNA form, the CDR3 reads TGTGCCAGCAGCTTAACGCTAGAAGCTTTCTTT.

This sequence joins TRBV7-9 and TRBJ1-2, with 7 positions matching TRBD1. The V gene end was trimmed by 3 bases and the J gene end by 3 bases; junction bases not matched to a gene: 4. This CDR3 has 14 residues. Germline V CDR1 and CDR2: SEHNR, FQNEAQ (reference sequence). The CDR3 is CASSLTGWDYGYTF. The CDR3 nucleotides are TGTGCCAGCAGCTTGACAGGGTGGGACTATGGCTACACCTTC.

This chain joins TRBV6-5 and TRBJ1-1; perhaps TRBD1 as D (6 bases). Germline lookup yields CDR1 MNHEY and CDR2 SVGAGI. This CDR3 is built from 15 residues. Trimming cost V 6 bases and J 3 bases, with 17 bases left between them. This CDR3 is CASRGTGSGDTEAFF. The DNA of the CDR3 is TGTGCCAGCAGGGGAACAGGGTCTGGAGACACTGAAGCTTTCTTT.

This chain links TRBV18 with TRBJ1-5; TRBD1 agrees at 9 bases. The V segment lost 6 bases and the J segment 0 bases; nucleotides outside the gene matches: 9. Germline values: CDR1 KGHSH, CDR2 LQKENI. The CDR3 has 17 residues. DNA for the CDR3: TGTGCCAGCTCGAGGACAGGGGAGGGCTATAGCAATCAGCCCCAGCATTTT. The encoded protein is CASSRTGEGYSNQPQHF.

This chain links TRBV5-1 with TRBJ2-3; 9 bases map to TRBD1. The CDR3 consists of 16 residues. Germline V CDR1 and CDR2: SGHRS, YFSETQ. V lost 2 bases, J lost 3 bases, and 7 bases stayed unmatched. The chain's CDR3 is CASSLPTGGGTDTQYF. CDR3 nucleotide sequence: TGCGCCAGCAGCTTACCGACAGGGGGGGGTACAGATACGCAGTATTTT. The full variable domain, rest sourced from reference TRBV5-1 and TRBJ2-3, is KAGVTQTPRYLIKTRGQQVTLSCSPISGHRSVSWYQQTPGQGLQFLFEYFSETQRNKGNFPGRFSGRQFSNSRSEMNVSTLELGDSALYLCASSLPTGGGTDTQYFGPGTRLTVL.

The V and J genes are TRBV5-4 and TRBJ2-7, with 8 bases identical to TRBD1. Germline V lookup: CDR1 SGHNT, CDR2 YYREEE (reference sequence). The ends lost 9 bases at V and 2 bases at J; junction bases unmatched: 7. The CDR3 extends over 13 amino acids. This CDR3 reads CATGDRLTYEQYF. The CDR3 DNA sequence: TGTGCCACCGGGGACAGGCTAACCTACGAGCAGTACTTC.

The chain uses TRBV11-2 and TRBJ2-7; D gene ambiguous. Germline V CDR1 and CDR2: SGHAT, FQNNGV. This CDR3 comprises 14 residues. The ends were cut back, 3 bases at V and 0 bases at J, with 9 bases in the middle. The CDR3 here is CASSFSNGSYEQYF. The CDR3, as DNA: TGTGCCAGCAGCTTTTCCAACGGCTCCTACGAGCAGTACTTC.

This clone occurred once. The chain links TRBV6-1 to TRBJ2-3, with 7 bases lining up with TRBD1. Losses at the gene ends were 5 bases for V and 6 bases for J; bases not matched to a gene: 5. This CDR3 comprises 13 residues. CDR1 is MNHNS, CDR2 SASEGT, per germline. The CDR3 reads CASSTRGLDTQYF. CDR3 sequence (DNA): TGTGCCAGCAGTACTAGGGGGCTTGATACGCAGTATTTT.

The chain employs TRBV4-1 and TRBJ2-7, with TRBD1 matching 12 bases. Germline trimming cut 0 bases from V and 1 base from J; bases unmatched to any gene: 4. The length of the CDR3 is 17 residues. Germline CDR1 is MGHRA and CDR2 is YSYEKL. The CDR3 coding sequence is TGCGCCAGCAGCCAAGAACCGGGACAGGGGGCGTCCTACGAGCAGTACTTC. This codes for CASSQEPGQGASYEQYF.

The rearrangement links TRBV18 to TRBJ2-1, with 8 bases aligning to TRBD1. The CDR3 is 16 residues long. From germline, CDR1 is KGHSH and CDR2 LQKENI. Unmatched junction bases numbered 12, after V lost 3 bases and J lost 8 bases. CDR3 sequence: CASSPLELDRAHEQFF. The DNA for the CDR3 is TGTGCCAGCTCACCGCTCGAACTGGACAGGGCGCATGAGCAGTTCTTC.

The chain employs TRBV30 and TRBJ1-4; a possible D gene is TRBD1 (5 bases). The length of the CDR3 is 13 residues. Trimming pared 2 bases from V and 8 bases from J, leaving 12 bases between. Per germline, CDR1 GTSNPN and CDR2 SVGIG (reference sequence). The CDR3 is CAWSPGVGEKLFF. The CDR3 region has the DNA TGTGCCTGGAGTCCGGGGGTTGGGGAAAAACTGTTTTTT. The full variable domain, rest sourced from reference TRBV30 and TRBJ1-4, is SQTIHQWPATLVQPVGSPLSLECTVEGTSNPNLYWYRQAAGRGLQLLFYSVGIGQISSEVPQNLSASRPQDRQFILSSKKLLLSDSGFYLCAWSPGVGEKLFFGSGTQLSVL.

V and J are TRBV4-1 and TRBJ2-3, with D possibly TRBD2 on 7 matching bases. V lost 0 bases and J 3 bases, leaving 13 bases between the germline ends. The CDR3 totals 16 residues. CDR1 MGHRA and CDR2 YSYEKL come from the germline V gene. The CDR3 loop reads CASSQDWRGLTDTQYF. The CDR3 region has the DNA TGCGCCAGCAGCCAAGACTGGCGGGGGCTGACAGATACGCAGTATTTT.

Details on this clone: Other DNA sequences within the sample encode an identical CDR3. The chain links TRBV15 to TRBJ2-7; no definite D call. Trimming cost V 0 bases and J 4 bases, with 10 bases left between them. Per germline, CDR1 LNHNV and CDR2 YYDKDF (reference sequence). The CDR3 is 14 residues long. CDR3 loop: CATSRDRGLYEQYF. CDR3 nucleotide sequence: TGTGCCACCAGCAGAGACAGAGGCCTGTACGAGCAGTACTTC.

This clone has a handful of counts. V is TRBV5-4 and J is TRBJ2-7, with TRBD1 matching over 8 bases. V dropped 3 bases and J dropped 4; count of bases not matched to a gene: 9. Per the germline V gene, CDR1 is SGHNT and CDR2 is YYREEE (reference sequence). This CDR3 has 15 residues. The CDR3 DNA reads as TGTGCCAGCAGCTGGGGTGGACAGGGAAATTACGAGCAGTACTTC. The encoded protein is CASSWGGQGNYEQYF.

The rearrangement joins TRBV6-1 to TRBJ2-1; TRBD2 matches 8 bases. With 7 bases clipped from V and 10 bases from J, the junction kept 12 bases outside the gene matches. CDR3 length: 14 amino acids. Germline V gene sequence: CDR1 MNHNS, CDR2 SASEGT. The CDR3: CASTSSGLESEQFF. The CDR3 coding sequence is TGTGCCAGCACGTCTAGCGGGCTGGAGTCGGAGCAGTTCTTC.

The chain uses TRBV5-1 and TRBJ1-1; a possible D gene is TRBD1 (6 bases). The germline V and J ends were trimmed by 5 bases and 0 bases, with 17 bases remaining between them. Germline V gives CDR1 SGHRS, CDR2 YFSETQ. CDR3 length equals 16 residues. For the CDR3, the DNA is TGCGCCAGCAGATCCCCCGGGACAAATATGAACACTGAAGCTTTCTTT. Translating it yields CASRSPGTNMNTEAFF.

The chain joins TRBV15 to TRBJ1-1; D unresolved. Germline CDR1 is LNHNV and CDR2 is YYDKDF (reference sequence). Trimming took 6 bases from V and 6 from J, leaving 23 bases between them. The CDR3 spans 16 residues. The CDR3 DNA reads as TGTGCCACCAGAGACTCGGACGGACGATCCGGGGCTGAAGCTTTCTTT. Translating gives CATRDSDGRSGAEAFF.